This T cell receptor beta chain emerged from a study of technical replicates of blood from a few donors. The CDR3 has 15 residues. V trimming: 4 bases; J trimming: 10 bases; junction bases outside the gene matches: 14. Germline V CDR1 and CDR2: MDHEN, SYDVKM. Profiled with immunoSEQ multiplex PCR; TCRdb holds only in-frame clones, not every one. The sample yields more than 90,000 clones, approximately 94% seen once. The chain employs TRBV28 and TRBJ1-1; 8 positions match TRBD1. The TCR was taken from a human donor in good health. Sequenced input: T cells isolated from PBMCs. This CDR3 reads CASSSAGTGEGGAFF. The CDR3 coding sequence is TGTGCCAGCAGTTCCGCCGGGACAGGCGAGGGTGGAGCTTTCTTT.